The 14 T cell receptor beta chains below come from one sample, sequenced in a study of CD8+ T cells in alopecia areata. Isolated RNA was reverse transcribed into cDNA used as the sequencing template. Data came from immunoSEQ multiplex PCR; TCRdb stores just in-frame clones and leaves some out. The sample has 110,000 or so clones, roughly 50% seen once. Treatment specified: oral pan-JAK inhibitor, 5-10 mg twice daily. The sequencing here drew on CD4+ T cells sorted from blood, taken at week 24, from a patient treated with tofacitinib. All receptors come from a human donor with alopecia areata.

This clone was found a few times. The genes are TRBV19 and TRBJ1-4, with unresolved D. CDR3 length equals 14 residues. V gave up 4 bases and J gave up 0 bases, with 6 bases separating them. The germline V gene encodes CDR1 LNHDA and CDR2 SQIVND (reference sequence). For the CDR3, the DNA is TGTGCCAGTAGTACGAGGGCAACTAATGAAAAACTGTTTTTT. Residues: CASSTRATNEKLFF.

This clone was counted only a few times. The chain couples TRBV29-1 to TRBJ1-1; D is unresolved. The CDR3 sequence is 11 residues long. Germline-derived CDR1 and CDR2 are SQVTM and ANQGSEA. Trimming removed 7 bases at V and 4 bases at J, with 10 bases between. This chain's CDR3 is CSGRRGTEAFF. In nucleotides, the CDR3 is TGCAGCGGTAGACGGGGCACTGAAGCTTTCTTT.

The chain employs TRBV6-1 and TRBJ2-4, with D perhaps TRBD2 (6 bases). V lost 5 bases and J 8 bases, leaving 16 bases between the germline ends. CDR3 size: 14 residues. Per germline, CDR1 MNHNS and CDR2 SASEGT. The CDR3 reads CASSQGLESDIQYF. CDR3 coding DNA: TGTGCCAGCAGTCAGGGACTGGAAAGTGACATTCAGTACTTC.

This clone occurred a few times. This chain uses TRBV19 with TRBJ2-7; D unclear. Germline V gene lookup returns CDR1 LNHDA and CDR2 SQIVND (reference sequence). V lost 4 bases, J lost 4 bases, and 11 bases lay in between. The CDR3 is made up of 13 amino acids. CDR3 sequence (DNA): TGTGCCAGTAGTACGGGCAGAAGTTACGAGCAGTACTTC. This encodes CASSTGRSYEQYF.

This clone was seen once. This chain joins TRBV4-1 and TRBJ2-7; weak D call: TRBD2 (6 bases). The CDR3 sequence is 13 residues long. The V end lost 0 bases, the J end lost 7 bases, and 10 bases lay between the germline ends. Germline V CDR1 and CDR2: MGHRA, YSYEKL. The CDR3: CASSQDGGREQYF. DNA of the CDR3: TGCGCCAGCAGCCAAGATGGAGGGAGGGAGCAGTACTTC.

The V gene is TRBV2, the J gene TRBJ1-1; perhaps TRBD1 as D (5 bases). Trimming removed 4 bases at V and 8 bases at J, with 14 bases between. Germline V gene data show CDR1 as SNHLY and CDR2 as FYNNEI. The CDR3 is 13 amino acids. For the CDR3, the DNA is TGTGCCAGCAGTGGGCAGGGCAGCACAGAAGCTTTCTTT. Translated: CASSGQGSTEAFF.

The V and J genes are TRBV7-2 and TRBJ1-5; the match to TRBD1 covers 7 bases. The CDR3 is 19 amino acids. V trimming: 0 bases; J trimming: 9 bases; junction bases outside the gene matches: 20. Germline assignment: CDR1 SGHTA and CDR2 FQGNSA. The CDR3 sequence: CASSLAALSAGGSRWPQHF. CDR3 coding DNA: TGTGCCAGCAGCTTAGCGGCCCTCTCGGCAGGGGGTTCACGATGGCCCCAGCATTTT.

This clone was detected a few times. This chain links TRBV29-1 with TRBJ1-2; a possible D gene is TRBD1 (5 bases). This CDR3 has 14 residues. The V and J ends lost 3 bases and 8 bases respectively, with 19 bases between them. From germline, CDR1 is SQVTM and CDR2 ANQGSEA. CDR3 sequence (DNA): TGCAGCGTTGAGGGCGGGACCGATACTCAGGGCTACACCTTC. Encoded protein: CSVEGGTDTQGYTF. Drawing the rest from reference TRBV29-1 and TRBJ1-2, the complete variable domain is SAVISQKPSRDICQRGTSLTIQCQVDSQVTMMFWYRQQPGQSLTLIATANQGSEATYESGFVIDKFPISRPNLTFSTLTVSNMSPEDSSIYLCSVEGGTDTQGYTFGSGTRLTVV.

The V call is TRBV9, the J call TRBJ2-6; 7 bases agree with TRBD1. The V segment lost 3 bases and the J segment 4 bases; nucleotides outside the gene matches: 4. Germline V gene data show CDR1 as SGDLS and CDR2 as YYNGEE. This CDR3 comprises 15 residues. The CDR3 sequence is CASSATGRGANVLTF. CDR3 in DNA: TGTGCCAGCAGCGCGACAGGGCGCGGGGCCAACGTCCTGACTTTC. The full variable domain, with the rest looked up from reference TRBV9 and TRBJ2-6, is DSGVTQTPKHLITATGQRVTLRCSPRSGDLSVYWYQQSLDQGLQFLIQYYNGEERAKGNILERFSAQQFPDLHSELNLSSLELGDSALYFCASSATGRGANVLTFGAGSRLTVL.

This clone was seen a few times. The CDR3 spells CASSLYPADTQYF. In DNA form, the CDR3 reads TGTGCCAGCAGCTTGTACCCGGCAGATACGCAGTATTTT. J is TRBJ2-3 and V is TRBV5-6; D not certain. V was trimmed by 1 base and J by 4 bases, leaving 7 bases between them. Germline-derived CDR1 and CDR2 are SGHDT and YYEEEE. CDR3 length: 13 amino acids.

The CDR3 nucleotides read TGCAGCGTTGGTAACAGCCAGAACACTGAAGCTTTCTTT. Its translation: CSVGNSQNTEAFF. The chain is built from TRBV29-1 and TRBJ1-1; no reliable D call. Germline V gene sequence: CDR1 SQVTM, CDR2 ANQGSEA. V was clipped by 4 bases and J by 1 base, with 10 bases between them. The CDR3 extends over 13 amino acids. The entire variable domain, with the rest obtained from reference TRBV29-1 and TRBJ1-1, is as follows: SAVISQKPSRDICQRGTSLTIQCQVDSQVTMMFWYRQQPGQSLTLIATANQGSEATYESGFVIDKFPISRPNLTFSTLTVSNMSPEDSSIYLCSVGNSQNTEAFFGQGTRLTVV.

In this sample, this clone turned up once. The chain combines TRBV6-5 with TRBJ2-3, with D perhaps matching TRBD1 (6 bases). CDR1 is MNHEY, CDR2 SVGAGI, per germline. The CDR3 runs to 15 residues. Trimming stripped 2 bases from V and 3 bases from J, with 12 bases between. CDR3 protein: CASSYTDRATDTQYF. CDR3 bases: TGTGCCAGCAGTTACACGGACAGAGCGACAGATACGCAGTATTTT.

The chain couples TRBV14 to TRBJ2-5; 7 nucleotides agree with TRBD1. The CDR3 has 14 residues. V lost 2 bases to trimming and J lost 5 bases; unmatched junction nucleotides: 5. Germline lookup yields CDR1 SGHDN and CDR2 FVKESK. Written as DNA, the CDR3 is TGTGCCAGCAGCCAACCAGGGGGAGTGGAGACCCAGTACTTC. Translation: CASSQPGGVETQYF.

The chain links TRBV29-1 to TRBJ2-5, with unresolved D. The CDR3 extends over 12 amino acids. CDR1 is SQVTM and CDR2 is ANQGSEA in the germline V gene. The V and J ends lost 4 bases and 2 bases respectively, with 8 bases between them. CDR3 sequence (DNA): TGCAGCGTTGTCCCGCAACAAGAGACCCAGTACTTC. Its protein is CSVVPQQETQYF.